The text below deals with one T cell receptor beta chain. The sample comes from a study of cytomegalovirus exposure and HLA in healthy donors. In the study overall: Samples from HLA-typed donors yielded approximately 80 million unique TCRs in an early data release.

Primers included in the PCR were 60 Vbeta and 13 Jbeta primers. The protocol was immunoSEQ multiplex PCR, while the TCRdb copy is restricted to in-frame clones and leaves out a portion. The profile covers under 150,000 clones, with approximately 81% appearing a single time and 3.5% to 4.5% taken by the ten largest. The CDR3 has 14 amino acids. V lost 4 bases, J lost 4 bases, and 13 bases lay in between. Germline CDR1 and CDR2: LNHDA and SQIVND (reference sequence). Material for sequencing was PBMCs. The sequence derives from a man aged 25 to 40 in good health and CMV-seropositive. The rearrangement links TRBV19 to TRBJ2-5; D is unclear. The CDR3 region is CASSSNGLIETQYF. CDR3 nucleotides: TGTGCCAGTAGTAGCAACGGGTTGATAGAGACCCAGTACTTC.